These 8 T cell receptor beta chains share one sample of origin, sequenced in a study of blood T cell repertoires in COVID-19 (dated by TCRdb to between 2020 and 2021). Libraries were made using the immunoSEQ multiplex PCR assay. TCRdb retrieved this table from immuneACCESS and kept in-frame rearrangements only. Not all clones are present; in checked studies, unresolved V genes account for under half, and no reason is known for the remainder. Present in this sample are under 300,000 clones, approximately 85% of which were seen just once. Roughly 13% of the sample is taken by the ten largest. The sample consisted of peripheral blood. These receptors were taken from a human donor in a cohort sampled during active COVID-19.

The chain couples TRBV2 to TRBJ2-2; D possibly corresponds to TRBD2 (6 bases). The CDR3 loop spans 13 amino acids. Trimming cost V 7 bases and J 4 bases, with 10 bases left between them. Germline V gene sequence: CDR1 SNHLY, CDR2 FYNNEI. The CDR3 sequence is CASTEGFTGELFF. CDR3 DNA: TGTGCCAGCACGGAGGGGTTCACCGGGGAGCTGTTTTTT. The full variable domain, its missing parts supplied by reference TRBV2 and TRBJ2-2, is EPEVTQTPSHQVTQMGQEVILRCVPISNHLYFYWYRQILGQKVEFLVSFYNNEISEKSEIFDDQFSVERPDGSNFTLKIRSTKLEDSAMYFCASTEGFTGELFFGEGSRLTVL.

Only a few counts were recorded for this clone. The chain combines TRBV5-5 with TRBJ1-1, with a weak D call TRBD1 (5 bases). The length of the CDR3 is 13 residues. CDR1 is SGHKS and CDR2 is YYEKEE in the germline V gene (reference sequence). Trimming took off 4 bases at V and 6 bases at J, with 13 bases between the two ends. CDR3 sequence reads: CASSVGAVSEAFF. The DNA of the CDR3 is TGTGCCAGCAGCGTAGGGGCAGTATCTGAAGCTTTCTTT.

The chain is built from TRBV3-1 (or the pseudogene TRBV3-2) and TRBJ2-6, with TRBD1 identical over 12 bases. The CDR3 is 18 residues long. In germline, CDR1 is LGHDT, CDR2 YNNKEL (reference sequence). Losses at the gene ends were 6 bases for V and 0 bases for J; bases not matched to a gene: 6. This chain's CDR3 is CASRPGTGGFSGANVLTF. The CDR3 DNA reads as TGTGCCAGCAGACCCGGGACAGGGGGCTTCTCTGGGGCCAACGTCCTGACTTTC.

Notes on this clone: This sample includes further DNA sequences coding for the same CDR3. The J gene is TRBJ2-3, the V gene TRBV5-1, with 10 bases that match TRBD2. Germline V gene sequence: CDR1 SGHRS, CDR2 YFSETQ. This CDR3 has 15 amino acids. Trimming removed 1 base from V and 3 bases from J; junction bases left unmatched: 2. This chain's CDR3 is CASSLTSGTTDTQYF. DNA of the CDR3: TGCGCCAGCAGCTTGACTAGCGGGACGACAGATACGCAGTATTTT.

The chain is built from TRBV18 and TRBJ2-5, with 8 bases fitting TRBD2. Germline CDR1 is KGHSH and CDR2 is LQKENI. Trimming cost V 3 bases and J 8 bases; bases outside gene matches: 17. This CDR3 region has 17 residues. The CDR3 reads CASSPTTIAGTFVTQYF. The CDR3 bases are TGTGCCAGCTCACCCACGACTATAGCGGGAACCTTTGTAACCCAGTACTTC.

CDR3 sequence (DNA): TGTGCCAGCAGAGTCGACAGGGGGATTAGGGATGAGCAGTTCTTC. Translated: CASRVDRGIRDEQFF. The J gene is TRBJ2-1, the V gene TRBV21-1; the table's D call TRBD1 went unverified against the DNA. TRBV21-1 is a pseudogene locus. This CDR3 is built from 15 residues.

The genes are TRBV29-1 and TRBJ2-7; possible D gene TRBD2, 5 bases. Germline CDR1 is SQVTM and CDR2 is ANQGSEA. CDR3 length: 13 amino acids. Trimming removed 7 bases at V and 0 bases at J, with 13 bases between. The CDR3: CSALGSSSYEQYF. CDR3 DNA: TGCAGCGCTCTGGGGAGCAGCTCCTACGAGCAGTACTTC.

The chain couples TRBV19 to TRBJ2-6; D is perhaps TRBD2 (5 bases). Germline-derived CDR1 and CDR2 are LNHDA and SQIVND (reference sequence). The V end was cut by 5 bases, the J end by 2 bases, with 16 bases between. This CDR3 region has 17 residues. The CDR3: CASSDASIGAGANVLTF. Written as DNA, the CDR3 is TGTGCCAGTAGTGATGCTAGCATCGGGGCTGGGGCCAACGTCCTGACTTTC.